The 27 T cell receptor beta chains listed next were all sequenced from one sample in a study of T cell responses to AZD1222 COVID-19 vaccine. TCRdb keeps only in-frame clones here, not all; method: immunoSEQ multiplex PCR. The table lists 100,000 to 150,000 clones, approximately 88% of them singletons. The sample in question was peripheral blood, obtained on day 0 of AZD1222 vaccination. The receptors come from an adult in good health.

The V call is TRBV4-1, the J call TRBJ2-7, with 9 positions matching TRBD1. V lost 6 bases and J lost 4; bases outside the gene matches: 10. Germline CDR1 MGHRA, CDR2 YSYEKL. The CDR3 consists of 15 residues. This CDR3 reads CASRHQDRGPYEQYF. As DNA, the CDR3 is TGCGCCAGCAGGCACCAGGACAGGGGTCCGTACGAGCAGTACTTC.

V and J are TRBV12-3 or TRBV12-4 and TRBJ2-3; D is possibly TRBD1 (5 bases). Trimming shortened V by 6 bases and J by 2 bases, and 9 bases separated the two germline ends. The CDR3 runs to 13 residues. The CDR3 loop reads CASRGLITDTQYF. The CDR3 region has the DNA TGTGCCAGCAGGGGGCTAATCACAGATACGCAGTATTTT.

This chain uses TRBV7-8 with TRBJ1-2, with 7 bases matching TRBD1. J was trimmed by 1 base and V by 5 bases; bases with no gene match: 4. Germline assignment: CDR1 SGHVS and CDR2 FQNEAQ. This CDR3 is 14 amino acids long. CDR3 protein: CASSPGQDNYGYTF. In nucleotides, the CDR3 is TGTGCCAGCAGCCCAGGACAGGATAACTATGGCTACACCTTC.

This chain joins TRBV21-1 and TRBJ2-7. TRBV21-1 corresponds to a pseudogene. The CDR3 sequence is 11 residues long. For the CDR3, the DNA is TGTGCCAGCAGCAAAGGGTACGAGCAGTACTTC. Amino acids: CASSKGYEQYF.

Turning to this clone: Germline and junction disagree at one end, which may indicate a read error. The chain employs TRBV7-7 and TRBJ2-1, with D perhaps matching TRBD1 or TRBD2 (5 bases each). This CDR3 is 13 amino acids long. Germline CDR1 reads SSHAT; CDR2 reads FNYEAQ (reference sequence). As DNA, the CDR3 is TGTGCTAGCAGCTCCACCTACGGGGCGGAGCAGTTCTTC. Protein sequence: CASSSTYGAEQFF.

The CDR3 DNA reads as TGTGCCAGCAGTTTACGGCAGGGAGGCGGCTACACCTTC. Its translation: CASSLRQGGGYTF. J is TRBJ1-2 and V is TRBV12-3 or TRBV12-4, with D maybe TRBD1 (5 bases). V lost 2 bases, J lost 8 bases, and 12 bases lay in between. The CDR3 consists of 13 residues.

Details on this clone: The junction departs from the called germline gene at one end, perhaps through a read error. The chain recombines TRBV5-1 with TRBJ1-1, with D hard to call. This CDR3 is built from 14 residues. Germline loops: CDR1 SGHRS, CDR2 YFSETQ. The CDR3 DNA sequence: TGCGCCAGCAGCTTGGTCGGGGTGAACGCTGAAGCTTTCTTT. This encodes CASSLVGVNAEAFF.

The genes are TRBV2 and TRBJ2-1; TRBD1 aligns across 10 bases. In germline, CDR1 is SNHLY, CDR2 FYNNEI. The CDR3 is 14 amino acids. J was trimmed by 7 bases and V by 7 bases; bases with no gene match: 7. DNA of the CDR3: TGTGCCAGCACCTCCGGGACAGGGGTTAATGAGCAGTTCTTC. The encoded protein is CASTSGTGVNEQFF. The variable domain in full, with the rest retrieved from reference TRBV2 and TRBJ2-1, is EPEVTQTPSHQVTQMGQEVILRCVPISNHLYFYWYRQILGQKVEFLVSFYNNEISEKSEIFDDQFSVERPDGSNFTLKIRSTKLEDSAMYFCASTSGTGVNEQFFGPGTRLTVL.

CDR3 amino acids: CASSEPGGNTIYF. The CDR3 nucleotides are TGTGCCAGCAGTGAACCAGGGGGAAACACCATATATTTT. This rearrangement joins TRBV25-1 to TRBJ1-3; perhaps TRBD1 as D (5 bases). The germline V gene encodes CDR1 MGHDK and CDR2 SYGVNS. CDR3 length: 13 amino acids. V was clipped by 2 bases and J by 4 bases, with 6 bases between them.

The genes are TRBV7-2 and TRBJ1-2, with D uncertain. V gave up 0 bases and J gave up 0 bases, with 8 bases separating them. This CDR3 spans 15 amino acids. The germline CDR1 and CDR2 sequences are SGHTA and FQGNSA. CDR3 bases: TGTGCCAGCAGCTTAGCGGCAGGTCCTAACTATGGCTACACCTTC. Residues: CASSLAAGPNYGYTF. Variable domain in full (rest from reference TRBV7-2 and TRBJ1-2): GAGVSQSPSNKVTEKGKDVELRCDPISGHTALYWYRQSLGQGLEFLIYFQGNSAPDKSGLPSDRFSAERTGGSVSTLTIQRTQQEDSAVYLCASSLAAGPNYGYTFGSGTRLTVV.

The chain carries TRBV4-1 and TRBJ1-5, with D perhaps matching TRBD1 (6 bases). Trimming took off 1 base at V and 9 bases at J, with 16 bases between the two ends. Germline CDR1 MGHRA, CDR2 YSYEKL. The CDR3 extends over 15 amino acids. The CDR3 reads CASSQGAQGQWPQHF. The CDR3 DNA is TGCGCCAGCAGCCAAGGAGCGCAGGGGCAGTGGCCCCAGCATTTT.

V gene TRBV4-3 combines with J gene TRBJ1-4, with D possibly matching TRBD1 (5 bases). Germline V CDR1 and CDR2: LGHNA, YSLEER. This CDR3 contains 15 residues. V lost 1 base and J 7 bases, leaving 13 bases between the germline ends. The CDR3 protein is CASSQGGGAGEKLFF. DNA for the CDR3: TGCGCCAGCAGCCAAGGGGGTGGGGCGGGTGAAAAACTGTTTTTT.

The chain uses TRBV9 and TRBJ1-6; 8 bases are a match to TRBD1. The CDR3 runs to 15 residues. The J segment lost 7 bases and the V segment lost 4 bases, leaving 7 bases of the junction unmatched. Germline CDR1 reads SGDLS; CDR2 reads YYNGEE. Written as DNA, the CDR3 is TGTGCCAGCAGCTCCTCAGGGGGCGGGAATTCACCCCTCCACTTT. This sequence encodes CASSSSGGGNSPLHF.

The CDR3: CASSSNRGSSNYGYTF. CDR3 DNA: TGTGCCAGCAGCTCGAATCGGGGATCATCTAACTATGGCTACACCTTC. The gene calls are TRBV7-2 and TRBJ1-2; D gene uncertain. Germline loops: CDR1 SGHTA, CDR2 FQGNSA. The V end lost 4 bases, the J end lost 0 bases, and 15 bases lay between the germline ends. The CDR3 has 16 amino acids.

The chain is built from TRBV5-1 and TRBJ2-7; no definite D call. CDR1 is SGHRS, CDR2 YFSETQ, per germline. Trimming removed 0 bases from V and 5 bases from J, with 12 bases in between. The CDR3 extends over 14 amino acids. The CDR3 protein is CASSLVGIPDEQYF. The CDR3 nucleotides read TGCGCCAGCAGCTTGGTAGGGATACCGGACGAGCAGTACTTC.

The chain joins TRBV6-6 to TRBJ2-3; D is possibly TRBD1 or TRBD2 (5 bases each). Per germline, CDR1 MNHNY and CDR2 SVGAGI (reference sequence). Trimming shortened V by 6 bases and J by 6 bases, and 13 bases separated the two germline ends. The CDR3 sequence is 13 residues long. The CDR3: CASRGTFRDTQYF. DNA of the CDR3: TGTGCCAGCAGGGGGACCTTCCGGGATACGCAGTATTTT.

V and J are TRBV6-5 and TRBJ2-7; no clear D gene. The CDR3 runs 14 residues. Germline V gene sequence: CDR1 MNHEY, CDR2 SVGAGI. The ends were cut back, 6 bases at V and 5 bases at J, with 17 bases in the middle. The CDR3 here is CASRGHGGSNEQYF. CDR3 in DNA: TGTGCCAGCAGAGGCCATGGCGGAAGTAACGAGCAGTACTTC.

V gene TRBV7-2 combines with J gene TRBJ2-5; D is unclear. Germline CDR1 and CDR2: SGHTA and FQGNSA. V lost 1 base, J lost 2 bases, and 8 bases lay in between. The CDR3 is made up of 14 amino acids. The CDR3 DNA sequence: TGTGCCAGCAGCTTAGGGACGGCTCAAGAGACCCAGTACTTC. Protein sequence: CASSLGTAQETQYF.

The chain joins TRBV2 to TRBJ2-5, with 7 bases that match TRBD1. The germline gives CDR1 SNHLY, CDR2 FYNNEI. The V segment lost 6 bases and the J segment 2 bases; nucleotides outside the gene matches: 6. This CDR3 contains 14 residues. As DNA, the CDR3 is TGTGCCAGCAGGGCCAGACAGGGACAAGAGACCCAGTACTTC. Translation gives CASRARQGQETQYF.

V gene TRBV3-1 (or the pseudogene TRBV3-2) combines with J gene TRBJ1-1; a weak D match, TRBD1 (6 bases). V was shortened by 4 bases and J by 6 bases, with 18 bases between the two germline ends. CDR1 is LGHDT and CDR2 is YNNKEL in the germline V gene (reference sequence). The CDR3 is made up of 15 amino acids. The CDR3 DNA sequence: TGTGCCAGCAGCCCCCTGTCAGCCCCAGGGGCTGAAGCTTTCTTT. Translated: CASSPLSAPGAEAFF.

The chain uses TRBV6-5 and TRBJ2-7; D uncertain. V was shortened by 4 bases and J by 3 bases, with 7 bases between the two germline ends. Germline CDR1 reads MNHEY; CDR2 reads SVGAGI. The CDR3 contains 12 residues. The CDR3 sequence: CASSSLNYEQYF. CDR3 nucleotide sequence: TGTGCCAGCAGTTCGCTCAACTACGAGCAGTACTTC.

This chain connects TRBV12-3 or TRBV12-4 to TRBJ2-1; D remains unclear. Trimming pared 6 bases from V and 3 bases from J, leaving 9 bases between. The CDR3 length is 13 residues. The CDR3 protein is CASRPDNYNEQFF. In DNA form, the CDR3 reads TGTGCCAGCAGACCCGACAACTACAATGAGCAGTTCTTC.

The chain recombines TRBV6-5 with TRBJ1-5; D is unclear. V gave up 3 bases and J gave up 4 bases, with 10 bases separating them. The CDR3 totals 14 residues. Per the germline V gene, CDR1 is MNHEY and CDR2 is SVGAGI. In nucleotides, the CDR3 is TGTGCCAGCAGTTATTACCAAGGGAATCAGCCCCAGCATTTT. This sequence encodes CASSYYQGNQPQHF.

This sequence joins TRBV20-1 and TRBJ2-3; no reliable D call. The CDR3 has 10 residues. The V end lost 3 bases, the J end lost 3 bases, and 1 base lay between the germline ends. CDR1 and CDR2 from the germline V gene are DFQATT and SNEGSKA (reference sequence). The CDR3 bases are TGCAGTGCTAGTACAGATACGCAGTATTTT. Translation: CSASTDTQYF.

The rearrangement joins TRBV7-8 to TRBJ1-5; 9 positions agree with TRBD1. There are 15 residues in the CDR3. Germline V gives CDR1 SGHVS, CDR2 FQNEAQ. The trim removed 5 bases at V and 7 bases at J, leaving 9 bases unmatched. The CDR3 sequence is CASSAHRGPGQPQHF. CDR3 sequence (DNA): TGTGCCAGCAGCGCCCACAGGGGGCCGGGACAGCCCCAGCATTTT.

The V call is TRBV4-2, the J call TRBJ1-5; tentative D call: TRBD1 (5 bases). The CDR3 is 16 residues long. The V gene lost 2 bases and the J gene lost 6 bases, with 17 bases spanning the gap. CDR1 is LGHNA, CDR2 YNFKEQ, per germline. CDR3 amino acids: CASSQPEGGGSQPQHF. The CDR3 DNA is TGTGCCAGCAGCCAACCTGAAGGTGGGGGGAGTCAGCCCCAGCATTTT.

The rearrangement joins TRBV3-1 (or the pseudogene TRBV3-2) to TRBJ1-2; D is possibly TRBD1 (6 bases). Germline CDR1 and CDR2: LGHDT and YNNKEL (reference sequence). The CDR3 has 15 residues. Trimming shortened V by 4 bases and J by 2 bases, and 14 bases separated the two germline ends. CDR3 in amino acids: CASSRDTFTNYGYTF. The CDR3 nucleotides read TGTGCCAGCAGCCGGGACACCTTCACGAACTATGGCTACACCTTC.